Listed here are 22 T cell receptor beta chains from one sample, sequenced in a study of T cell responses to AZD1222 COVID-19 vaccine. Assay: immunoSEQ multiplex PCR; the TCRdb copy retains only in-frame clones and omits some. The sample records approximately 110,000 clones, 88% being singletons. The specimen was peripheral blood, collected 28 days after the second AZD1222 dose. These receptors were collected from an adult who received the AZD1222 COVID-19 vaccine.

The chain links TRBV7-2 to TRBJ2-2; D assignment may be TRBD1 or TRBD2 (6 bases each). This CDR3 contains 16 residues. Looked up from germline, CDR1 is SGHTA and CDR2 is FQGNSA. V was trimmed by 5 bases and J by 5 bases, leaving 18 bases between them. CDR3 region: CASSPSGARLTGELFF. In DNA form, the CDR3 reads TGTGCCAGCAGCCCCTCGGGGGCGCGATTGACCGGGGAGCTGTTTTTT.

The chain links TRBV5-1 to TRBJ1-1; no clear D. V lost 4 bases and J lost 1, with 14 bases in between. The CDR3 consists of 15 residues. The germline CDR1 and CDR2 sequences are SGHRS and YFSETQ. The CDR3 nucleotides read TGCGCCAGCAGCCCGTCGGCAGAAACGAACACTGAAGCTTTCTTT. It is translated as CASSPSAETNTEAFF.

The chain couples TRBV2 to TRBJ2-1, with D possibly matching TRBD1 (5 bases). CDR1 is SNHLY, CDR2 FYNNEI, per germline. The V and J ends lost 3 bases and 8 bases respectively, with 11 bases between them. The CDR3 is 13 amino acids. DNA of the CDR3: TGTGCCAGCAGTGAGGGGCTAGTCGATGAGCAGTTCTTC. Translating it yields CASSEGLVDEQFF.

This chain connects TRBV12-3 or TRBV12-4 to TRBJ2-7, with 7 bases that match TRBD1. Germline trimming cut 5 bases from V and 3 bases from J; bases unmatched to any gene: 4. The CDR3 consists of 13 residues. In DNA form, the CDR3 reads TGTGCCAGCAGTCCCGGACAGGTCTACGAGCAGTACTTC. Amino acids: CASSPGQVYEQYF.

The genes are TRBV2 and TRBJ2-2, with 8 bases matching TRBD2. Germline values: CDR1 SNHLY, CDR2 FYNNEI. The trim removed 7 bases at V and 6 bases at J, leaving 7 bases unmatched. The CDR3 totals 14 residues. The CDR3 sequence: CASTGGLYSGELFF. DNA of the CDR3: TGTGCCAGCACGGGAGGGTTATATTCCGGGGAGCTGTTTTTT.

The chain employs TRBV4-3 and TRBJ1-2; D perhaps matches TRBD1 (5 bases). With 4 bases removed from V and 2 bases from J, the gap between germline ends came to 17 bases. The germline V gene has CDR1 LGHNA and CDR2 YSLEER. CDR3 length equals 16 residues. The CDR3 bases are TGCGCCAGCAGCCCCGGGGTATGGGACGGGAACTATGGCTACACCTTC. Residues: CASSPGVWDGNYGYTF.

This sequence joins TRBV11-2 and TRBJ2-1, with D possibly TRBD1 on 5 matching bases. Germline V CDR1 and CDR2: SGHAT, FQNNGV. V lost 6 bases and J 8 bases, leaving 17 bases between the germline ends. CDR3 size: 14 residues. CDR3 region: CASSQTTRVDEQFF. CDR3 in DNA: TGTGCCAGCAGTCAAACCACCAGGGTTGATGAGCAGTTCTTC.

This clone was found once. The chain has TRBV12-3 or TRBV12-4 and TRBJ2-7; possible D gene TRBD2, 6 bases. V lost 5 bases, J lost 6 bases, and 11 bases lay in between. The CDR3 sequence is 12 residues long. The CDR3 coding sequence is TGTGCCAGCAGTCGCTTGGGGGGCGAGCAGTACTTC. Residues: CASSRLGGEQYF.

In its sample, this clone was seen a few times. The chain is built from TRBV6-2 or TRBV6-3 and TRBJ2-7; D possibly corresponds to TRBD2 (6 bases). Deletions cut 4 bases from V and 4 bases from J, with 14 bases between. Germline V gene sequence: CDR1 MNHEY, CDR2 SVGEGT. This CDR3 contains 14 residues. CDR3 nucleotides: TGTGCCAGCAGTTCTCTGGGCGGGGATTACGAGCAGTACTTC. This translates into CASSSLGGDYEQYF.

V and J are TRBV7-3 and TRBJ1-3, with D maybe TRBD1 (6 bases). V was shortened by 3 bases and J by 4 bases, with 13 bases between the two germline ends. Germline lookup yields CDR1 SGHTA and CDR2 FQGTGA. This CDR3 region has 15 residues. CDR3 nucleotide sequence: TGTGCCAGCAGCTTCGGGCAGGGGTCAGGAAACACCATATATTTT. As protein: CASSFGQGSGNTIYF.

The chain recombines TRBV21-1 with TRBJ2-7; TRBD1 is the table's D call, not checked against the DNA. TRBV21-1 is a listed pseudogene. The CDR3 has 19 residues. DNA for the CDR3: TGTGCCAGCAGGGCTCCCGGGACAGGGAATGAGGCTCCGTTACACGAGCAGTACTTC. Translated, it gives CASRAPGTGNEAPLHEQYF.

V gene TRBV27 combines with J gene TRBJ1-2; D possibly corresponds to TRBD1 (5 bases). With 6 bases removed from V and 6 bases from J, the gap between germline ends came to 23 bases. This CDR3 comprises 16 residues. Germline CDR1 and CDR2: MNHEY and SMNVEV (reference sequence). The DNA for the CDR3 is TGTGCCAGCAGCCTACTTCCGGGACCAGGACGGCATGGCTACACCTTC. It codes for CASSLLPGPGRHGYTF.

A single count supports this clone. V and J are TRBV4-3 and TRBJ1-2; possible D gene TRBD1, 6 bases. The CDR3 length is 18 residues. Per the germline V gene, CDR1 is LGHNA and CDR2 is YSLEER. The V gene lost 0 bases and the J gene lost 3 bases, with 20 bases spanning the gap. Here the CDR3 reads CASSQDSGHRTNHYGYTF. The DNA of the CDR3 is TGCGCCAGCAGCCAAGATTCGGGACATAGGACAAACCACTATGGCTACACCTTC.

V usage is TRBV15 and J usage is TRBJ1-4; TRBD1 matches at 9 bases. The CDR3 is 16 residues long. The V segment lost 2 bases and the J segment 7 bases; nucleotides outside the gene matches: 8. CDR1 and CDR2 (germline): LNHNV, YYDKDF (reference sequence). CDR3 loop: CATSRQPGQGSEKLFF. Here the CDR3 DNA reads TGTGCCACCAGCAGACAACCGGGACAGGGCAGTGAAAAACTGTTTTTT.

The chain uses TRBV5-4 and TRBJ2-3; D gene uncertain. CDR1 is SGHNT and CDR2 is YYREEE in the germline V gene (reference sequence). The length of the CDR3 is 13 residues. Trimming took 2 bases from V and 2 from J, leaving 6 bases between them. CDR3 loop: CASSFEPTDTQYF. CDR3 DNA: TGTGCCAGCAGCTTCGAACCCACAGATACGCAGTATTTT.

This chain connects TRBV7-8 to TRBJ2-6, with TRBD1 matching 8 bases. V lost 3 bases, J lost 0 bases, and 7 bases stayed unmatched. The germline gives CDR1 SGHVS, CDR2 FQNEAQ. The CDR3 is made up of 18 amino acids. In DNA form, the CDR3 reads TGTGCCAGCAGCTTGCCGGGACAGGCGAACTCTGGGGCCAACGTCCTGACTTTC. It codes for CASSLPGQANSGANVLTF.

The chain carries TRBV5-4 and TRBJ1-1; D possibly corresponds to TRBD1 (5 bases). Trimming took off 3 bases at V and 5 bases at J, with 14 bases between the two ends. This CDR3 region has 14 residues. Germline V CDR1 and CDR2: SGHNT, YYREEE (reference sequence). CDR3 protein: CASSSHQGWTEAFF. The CDR3 DNA sequence: TGTGCCAGCAGCTCGCACCAGGGTTGGACTGAAGCTTTCTTT.

This clone was recorded only once. This sequence joins TRBV19 and TRBJ2-7, with TRBD1 identical over 10 bases. CDR1 is LNHDA and CDR2 is SQIVND in the germline V gene (reference sequence). The ends lost 5 bases at V and 1 base at J; junction bases unmatched: 5. The CDR3 has 15 amino acids. CDR3 amino acids: CASSPRTGGSYEQYF. The CDR3 DNA reads as TGTGCCAGTAGTCCTCGGACAGGGGGTTCCTACGAGCAGTACTTC.

This clone was observed a single time. This chain connects TRBV6-1 to TRBJ1-2; TRBD1 agrees at 7 bases. The CDR3 consists of 14 residues. The ends lost 2 bases at V and 2 bases at J; junction bases unmatched: 2. CDR1 MNHNS and CDR2 SASEGT come from the germline V gene. DNA for the CDR3: TGTGCCAGCAGTGAACGACAGGGCAACTATGGCTACACCTTC. Translated, it gives CASSERQGNYGYTF.

The rearrangement uses TRBV5-6 and TRBJ2-5; D possibly corresponds to TRBD1 (7 bases). This CDR3 region has 14 residues. Deletions cut 4 bases from V and 5 bases from J, with 15 bases between. CDR1 and CDR2 (germline): SGHDT, YYEEEE. Here the CDR3 reads CASSPGGLRETQYF. The CDR3, as DNA: TGTGCCAGCAGCCCAGGGGGGCTTCGGGAGACCCAGTACTTC.

The genes are TRBV14 and TRBJ2-7, with 7 bases lining up with TRBD2. CDR3 length: 13 residues. The ends lost 6 bases at V and 0 bases at J; junction bases unmatched: 2. Per the germline V gene, CDR1 is SGHDN and CDR2 is FVKESK. As DNA, the CDR3 is TGTGCCAGCAGAGGCGGGGGCTCCTACGAGCAGTACTTC. Translating gives CASRGGGSYEQYF.

This clone has just one count. The CDR3 DNA reads as TGTGCCAGCAGCTTAATCTCGACTCAGCCCCAGCATTTT. Translated, it gives CASSLISTQPQHF. The chain couples TRBV7-2 to TRBJ1-5, with unresolved D. V was pared by 2 bases and J by 6 bases, with 8 bases between. The length of the CDR3 is 13 residues. The germline gives CDR1 SGHTA, CDR2 FQGNSA.